The sequence of this TCR beta chain was determined in a study of blood T cells in healthy people across ages. Primed by a sample-barcoded 5' primer and a J-beta primer mix, a second PCR proceeded for about 7 to 11 cycles. One entry per CDR3 protein results from TCRdb running MiXCR on the 5' RACE reads. The table shows about a million distinct CDR3 sequences, with around 46% occurring only once. In the case of this clonotype: Antigen specificity is unknown.

Study conclusions and caveats: Donor CMV status was unknown, possibly confounding expanded clonotype changes.

Donors gave roughly 10 milliliters of peripheral blood apiece. Per germline, CDR1 MDHEN and CDR2 SYDVKM. This CDR3 is 14 amino acids long. V shed 3 bases and J shed 7 bases, with 16 bases lying between them. The chain recombines TRBV28 with TRBJ2-7; unclear D gene. Material for sequencing was blood. The receptor's source is a man between 25 and 39 years old in good health. The CDR3 region is CASSFPQQNTEQYF. DNA of the CDR3: TGTGCCAGCAGTTTTCCCCAACAGAATACGGAGCAGTACTTC.